The 10 T cell receptor beta chains below all came from one sample that was sequenced in a study of cytomegalovirus exposure and HLA in healthy donors. The PCR made use of 60 Vbeta and 13 Jbeta primers. Libraries were prepared by immunoSEQ multiplex PCR; TCRdb keeps only in-frame clonotypes and omits some of them. This sample has 140,000 to 150,000 clones; about 80% occur once, and the top ten carry 1.7%. Sequenced material: PBMCs. Receptors originate from a young woman in good health and CMV-seronegative.

The gene calls are TRBV6-6 and TRBJ1-4; D call uncertain. The V gene's germline CDR1 is MNHNY and CDR2 SVGAGI (reference sequence). The V end lost 6 bases, the J end lost 8 bases, and 16 bases lay between the germline ends. The CDR3 covers 14 residues. CDR3 in DNA: TGTGCCAGCAGCTACAGCCGCCTGGAGGAAAAACTGTTTTTT. Protein sequence: CASSYSRLEEKLFF.

The chain couples TRBV10-3 to TRBJ1-2; D gene uncertain. Germline lookup yields CDR1 ENHRY and CDR2 SYGVKD. CDR3 length equals 12 residues. Trimming cost V 7 bases and J 3 bases, with 9 bases left between them. CDR3 amino acids: CAIIAGYYGYTF. The CDR3 nucleotides are TGTGCCATCATCGCAGGATACTATGGCTACACCTTC.

The rearrangement uses TRBV29-1 and TRBJ2-3; D is perhaps TRBD2 (5 bases). The CDR3 extends over 14 amino acids. V lost 0 bases and J 4 bases, leaving 11 bases between the germline ends. The germline CDR1 and CDR2 sequences are SQVTM and ANQGSEA. The CDR3 nucleotides are TGCAGCGTTGAAGAACTAGGCAAGGCAGATACGCAGTATTTT. Protein: CSVEELGKADTQYF.

The chain combines TRBV28 with TRBJ1-5, with a possible D match to TRBD1 (5 bases). Between the trimmed V and J ends, which lost 3 bases and 6 bases, there was a span of 9 bases. The germline V gene has CDR1 MDHEN and CDR2 SYDVKM. The CDR3 length is 13 residues. Written as DNA, the CDR3 is TGTGCCAGCAGTTTTAGCAGGGCTCAGCCCCAGCATTTT. This sequence encodes CASSFSRAQPQHF. The full variable domain, completed using reference TRBV28 and TRBJ1-5, is DVKVTQSSRYLVKRTGEKVFLECVQDMDHENMFWYRQDPGLGLRLIYFSYDVKMKEKGDIPEGYSVSREKKERFSLILESASTNQTSMYLCASSFSRAQPQHFGDGTRLSIL.

In regard to this clone: At the DNA level, this CDR3 is encoded by other sequences in the same sample as well. The chain couples TRBV11-2 to TRBJ2-5; D may be TRBD2 (6 bases). Germline V gene sequence: CDR1 SGHAT, CDR2 FQNNGV. This CDR3 comprises 14 residues. Trimming pared 1 base from V and 4 bases from J, leaving 10 bases between. The CDR3 DNA follows: TGTGCCAGCAGCTTAGGGGGAGGTAGAGAGACCCAGTACTTC. This codes for CASSLGGGRETQYF.

The V call is TRBV4-3, the J call TRBJ1-5, with D possibly matching TRBD1 (5 bases). CDR1 LGHNA and CDR2 YSLEER come from the germline V gene. The CDR3 is 16 amino acids. V lost 0 bases to trimming and J lost 8 bases, with 17 bases between them. Written as DNA, the CDR3 is TGCGCCAGCAGCCAAGAATGGGACGGCCGGGGGAAGCCCCAGCATTTT. Protein: CASSQEWDGRGKPQHF.

V usage is TRBV11-2 and J usage is TRBJ2-1; D is perhaps TRBD1 (7 bases). Germline V gene lookup returns CDR1 SGHAT and CDR2 FQNNGV. V was pared by 4 bases and J by 7 bases, with 17 bases between. The CDR3 sequence is 15 residues long. Here the CDR3 DNA reads TGTGCCAGCAGCTCCAAGGTTGCAGGGGGGAATGAGCAGTTCTTC. This sequence encodes CASSSKVAGGNEQFF.

This clone was detected a few times. The V gene is TRBV6-5, the J gene TRBJ2-7, with 7 nucleotides matching TRBD1. With V trimmed by 6 bases and J by 3 bases, 5 bases remained unmatched. The V gene's germline CDR1 is MNHEY and CDR2 SVGAGI. This CDR3 contains 13 residues. Here the CDR3 DNA reads TGTGCCAGCAGCCCGGGACAGCTCTACGAGCAGTACTTC. Translation gives CASSPGQLYEQYF.

CDR3 nucleotides: TGTGCCAGCAGCCCCAATTCCCACGGTTCCACTGAAGCTTTCTTT. Its translation: CASSPNSHGSTEAFF. The genes are TRBV11-1 and TRBJ1-1, with D hard to call. The V end was cut by 5 bases, the J end by 4 bases, with 17 bases between. The CDR3 spans 15 residues. The germline V gene encodes CDR1 SGHAT and CDR2 FQDESV (reference sequence). Based on the CDR3 plus reference TRBV11-1 and TRBJ1-1, the full variable domain is EAEVAQSPRYKITEKSQAVAFWCDPISGHATLYWYRQILGQGPELLVQFQDESVVDDSQLPKDRFSAERLKGVDSTLKIQPAELGDSAMYLCASSPNSHGSTEAFFGQGTRLTVV.

This chain joins TRBV7-6 and TRBJ1-1; 7 bases match TRBD1. This CDR3 is built from 13 residues. Germline V CDR1 and CDR2: SGHVS, FNYEAQ. The trim removed 5 bases at V and 1 base at J, leaving 1 base unmatched. The CDR3 protein is CASSRTGNTEAFF. The CDR3 nucleotides are TGTGCCAGCAGCCGGACAGGGAACACTGAAGCTTTCTTT.